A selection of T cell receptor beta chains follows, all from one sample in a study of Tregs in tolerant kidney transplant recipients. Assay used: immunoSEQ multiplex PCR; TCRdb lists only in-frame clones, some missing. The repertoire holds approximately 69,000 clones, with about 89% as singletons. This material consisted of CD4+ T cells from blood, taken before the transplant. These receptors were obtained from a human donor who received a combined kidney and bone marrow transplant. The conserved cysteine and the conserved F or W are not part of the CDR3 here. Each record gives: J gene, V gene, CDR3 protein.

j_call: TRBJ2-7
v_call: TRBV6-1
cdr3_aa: ASSEAPGIYEQY

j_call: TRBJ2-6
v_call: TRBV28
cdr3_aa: ASGIQGGGANVLT

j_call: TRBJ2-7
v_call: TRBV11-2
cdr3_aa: ASSLGGNSYEQY

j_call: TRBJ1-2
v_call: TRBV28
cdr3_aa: ASSSGVANGYT

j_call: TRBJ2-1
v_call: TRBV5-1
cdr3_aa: ASSDSGGSYNEQF

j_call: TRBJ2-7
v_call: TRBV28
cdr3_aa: ASSSDRQAYEQY

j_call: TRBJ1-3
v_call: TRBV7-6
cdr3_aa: ASSLEGALINTIY

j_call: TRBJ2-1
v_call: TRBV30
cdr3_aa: AFSSGGDNEQF

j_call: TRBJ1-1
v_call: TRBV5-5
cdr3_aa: ASSLDRVYTEAF

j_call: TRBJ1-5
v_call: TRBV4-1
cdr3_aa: ASSQEGGRSNQPQH

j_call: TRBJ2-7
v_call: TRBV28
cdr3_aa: ASTPADIRKGREGTEQY

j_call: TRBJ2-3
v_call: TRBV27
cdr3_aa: ASSGLSSTDTQY

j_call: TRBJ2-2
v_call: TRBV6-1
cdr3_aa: ASKGQSNTGELF

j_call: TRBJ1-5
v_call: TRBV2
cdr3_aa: ASSWAGGSNQPQH

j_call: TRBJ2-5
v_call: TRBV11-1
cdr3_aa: ASSWGLAGDSETQY

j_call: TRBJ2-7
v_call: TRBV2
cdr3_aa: ASSVGQETYEQY

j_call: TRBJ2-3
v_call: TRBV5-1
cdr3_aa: ASSSLTGALSTDTQY

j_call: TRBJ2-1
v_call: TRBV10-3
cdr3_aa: AISELAGGRDEQF

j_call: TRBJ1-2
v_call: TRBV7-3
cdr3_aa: ASSLGLGYGYT